This TCR beta chain was documented in a study of naive and memory T cell subsets. Reverse transcription of blood and skin TCR RNA was primed at alpha and beta constant regions. TCRdb processed the UMI-ligation and nested PCR reads anew with MiXCR; each CDR3 protein has one entry. The sample shows 15,000 to 20,000 distinct CDR3 sequences, 7.5% to 10% of them seen only once. Described treatment: skin biopsy from PPD injection site in Mantoux-positive individual. Cells were not sorted; total RNA input targeted roughly 1 to 1,100 ng. The CDR3 is made up of 17 amino acids. The germline gives CDR1 KGHSH, CDR2 LQKENI. V was shortened by 6 bases and J by 7 bases, with 25 bases between the two germline ends. This clonotype has just a few counts.

The starting material was skin, obtained from a tuberculin skin test site. This sequence was found in an adult in good health. J is TRBJ1-3 and V is TRBV18; no clear D. CDR3 in DNA: TGTGCCAGCTCCAAAGTCGGTACTAAAAGTCGGTACAACACCATATATTTT. Translation gives CASSKVGTKSRYNTIYF.